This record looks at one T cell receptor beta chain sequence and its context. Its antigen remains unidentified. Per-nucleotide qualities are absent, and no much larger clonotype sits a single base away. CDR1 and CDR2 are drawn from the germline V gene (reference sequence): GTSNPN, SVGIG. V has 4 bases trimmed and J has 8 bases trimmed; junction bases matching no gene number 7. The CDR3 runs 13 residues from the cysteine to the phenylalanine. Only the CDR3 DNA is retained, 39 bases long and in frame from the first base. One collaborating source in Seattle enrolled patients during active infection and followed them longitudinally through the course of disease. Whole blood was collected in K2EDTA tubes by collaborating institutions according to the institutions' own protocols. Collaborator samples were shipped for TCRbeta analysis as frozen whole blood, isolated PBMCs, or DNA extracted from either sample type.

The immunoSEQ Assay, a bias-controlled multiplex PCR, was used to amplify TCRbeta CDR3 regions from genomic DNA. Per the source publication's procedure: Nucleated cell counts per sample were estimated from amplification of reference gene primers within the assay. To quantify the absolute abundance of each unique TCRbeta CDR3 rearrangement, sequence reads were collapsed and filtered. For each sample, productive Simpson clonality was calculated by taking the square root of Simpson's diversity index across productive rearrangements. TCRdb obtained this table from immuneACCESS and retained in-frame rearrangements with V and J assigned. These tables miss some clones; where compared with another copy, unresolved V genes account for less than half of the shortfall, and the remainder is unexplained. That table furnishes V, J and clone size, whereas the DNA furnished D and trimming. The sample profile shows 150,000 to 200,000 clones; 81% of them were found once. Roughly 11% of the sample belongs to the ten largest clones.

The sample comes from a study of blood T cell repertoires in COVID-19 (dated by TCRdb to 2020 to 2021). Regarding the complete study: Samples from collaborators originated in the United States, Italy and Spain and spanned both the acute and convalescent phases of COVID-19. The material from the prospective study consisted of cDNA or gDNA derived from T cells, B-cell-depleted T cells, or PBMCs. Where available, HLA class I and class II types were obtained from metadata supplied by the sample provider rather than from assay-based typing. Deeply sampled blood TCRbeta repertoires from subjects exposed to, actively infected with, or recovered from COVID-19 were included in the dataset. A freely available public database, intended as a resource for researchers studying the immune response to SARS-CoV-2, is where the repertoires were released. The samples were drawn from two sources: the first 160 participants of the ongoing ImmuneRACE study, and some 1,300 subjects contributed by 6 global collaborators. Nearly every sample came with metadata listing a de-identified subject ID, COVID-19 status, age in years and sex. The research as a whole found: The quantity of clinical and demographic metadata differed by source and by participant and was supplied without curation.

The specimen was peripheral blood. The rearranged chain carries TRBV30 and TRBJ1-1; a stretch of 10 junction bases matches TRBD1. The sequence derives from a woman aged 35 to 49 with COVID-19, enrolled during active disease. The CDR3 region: CAWTPGQGPEAFF. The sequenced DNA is TGTGCCTGGACACCGGGACAGGGGCCAGAAGCTTTCTTT.